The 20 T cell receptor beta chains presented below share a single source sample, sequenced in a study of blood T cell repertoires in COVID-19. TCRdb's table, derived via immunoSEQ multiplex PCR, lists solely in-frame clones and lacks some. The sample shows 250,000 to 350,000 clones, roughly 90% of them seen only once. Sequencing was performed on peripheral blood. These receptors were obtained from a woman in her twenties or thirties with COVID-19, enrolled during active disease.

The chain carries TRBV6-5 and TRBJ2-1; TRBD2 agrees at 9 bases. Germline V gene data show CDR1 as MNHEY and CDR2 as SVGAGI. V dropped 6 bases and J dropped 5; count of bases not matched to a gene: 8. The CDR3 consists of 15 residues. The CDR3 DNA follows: TGTGCCAGCAGCTTGCGGGAGGGCCTCAACAATGAGCAGTTCTTC. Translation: CASSLREGLNNEQFF.

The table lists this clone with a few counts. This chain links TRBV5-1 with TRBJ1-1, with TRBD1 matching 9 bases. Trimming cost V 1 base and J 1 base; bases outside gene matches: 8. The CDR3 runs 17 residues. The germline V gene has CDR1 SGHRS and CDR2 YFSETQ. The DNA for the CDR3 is TGCGCCAGCAGCTTGAATCCACCGGGACAGGGGAACACTGAAGCTTTCTTT. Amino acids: CASSLNPPGQGNTEAFF.

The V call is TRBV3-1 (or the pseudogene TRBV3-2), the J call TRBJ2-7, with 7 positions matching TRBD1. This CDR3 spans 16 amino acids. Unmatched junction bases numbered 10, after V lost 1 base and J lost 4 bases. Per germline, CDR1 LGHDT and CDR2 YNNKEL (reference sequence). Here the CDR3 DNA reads TGTGCCAGCAGCCAAGTCTCCCTGGGACAGAGTTACGAGCAGTACTTC. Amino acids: CASSQVSLGQSYEQYF.

Written as DNA, the CDR3 is TGTGCCAGCAGCTTTCAGCGGCAAGAGACCCAGTACTTC. This encodes CASSFQRQETQYF. The rearrangement links TRBV7-2 to TRBJ2-5, with TRBD2 as a possible D gene (5 bases). The V gene's germline CDR1 is SGHTA and CDR2 FQGNSA. The CDR3 is made up of 13 amino acids. V was cut by 3 bases and J by 2 bases, with 7 bases left in between.

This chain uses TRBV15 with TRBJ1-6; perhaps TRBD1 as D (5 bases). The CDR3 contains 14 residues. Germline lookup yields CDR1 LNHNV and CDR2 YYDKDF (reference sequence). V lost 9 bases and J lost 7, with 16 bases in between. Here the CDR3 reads CATRARTQNSPLHF. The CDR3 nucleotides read TGTGCCACTCGGGCGCGGACACAAAATTCACCCCTCCACTTT.

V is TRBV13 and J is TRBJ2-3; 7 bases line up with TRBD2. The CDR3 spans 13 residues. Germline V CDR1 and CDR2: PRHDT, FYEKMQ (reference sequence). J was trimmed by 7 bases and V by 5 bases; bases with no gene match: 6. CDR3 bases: TGTGCCAGCAGCCCGACTAGCTCTAATACGCAGTATTTT. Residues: CASSPTSSNTQYF.

The CDR3 loop is CASSRRTGVLAYEQYF. The DNA for the CDR3 is TGTGCCAGCTCAAGAAGAACAGGGGTACTTGCCTACGAGCAGTACTTC. This rearrangement joins TRBV18 to TRBJ2-7; 7 bases map to TRBD1. The CDR3 sequence is 16 residues long. V shed 5 bases, J shed 2 bases, and the junction held 12 bases outside the gene matches. Germline assignment: CDR1 KGHSH and CDR2 LQKENI.

CDR3 sequence (DNA): TGTGCCACCAGCAGAGATGGGGGCGGCGAGGCTTTCTTT. This encodes CATSRDGGGEAFF. The rearrangement joins TRBV15 to TRBJ1-1, with D possibly TRBD1 on 6 matching bases. V lost 0 bases and J lost 11, with 13 bases in between. The CDR3 has 13 amino acids. The germline gives CDR1 LNHNV, CDR2 YYDKDF (reference sequence).

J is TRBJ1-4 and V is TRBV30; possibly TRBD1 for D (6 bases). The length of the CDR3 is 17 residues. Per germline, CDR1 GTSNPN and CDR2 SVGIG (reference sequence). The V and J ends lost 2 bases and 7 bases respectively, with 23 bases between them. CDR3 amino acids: CAWSTTGPPLLSEKLFF. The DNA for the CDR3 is TGTGCCTGGAGTACGACAGGTCCTCCGCTGTTAAGTGAAAAACTGTTTTTT.

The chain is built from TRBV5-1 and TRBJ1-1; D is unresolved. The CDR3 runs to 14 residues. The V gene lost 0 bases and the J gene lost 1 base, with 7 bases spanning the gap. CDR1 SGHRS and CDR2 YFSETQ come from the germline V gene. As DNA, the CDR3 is TGCGCCAGCAGCTTGGGAACATGGAACACTGAAGCTTTCTTT. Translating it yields CASSLGTWNTEAFF.

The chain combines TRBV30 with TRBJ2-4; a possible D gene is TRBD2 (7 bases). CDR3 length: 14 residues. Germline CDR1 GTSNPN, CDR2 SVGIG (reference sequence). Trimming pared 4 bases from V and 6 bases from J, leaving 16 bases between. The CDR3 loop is CAWMEGGGPNIQYF. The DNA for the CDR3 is TGTGCCTGGATGGAGGGGGGAGGGCCAAACATTCAGTACTTC.

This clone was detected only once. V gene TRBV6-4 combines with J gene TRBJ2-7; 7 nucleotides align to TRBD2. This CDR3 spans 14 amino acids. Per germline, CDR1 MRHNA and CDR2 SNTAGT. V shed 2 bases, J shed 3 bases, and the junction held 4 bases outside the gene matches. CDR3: CASSDRAGSYEQYF. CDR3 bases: TGTGCCAGCAGTGACAGAGCGGGAAGCTACGAGCAGTACTTC.

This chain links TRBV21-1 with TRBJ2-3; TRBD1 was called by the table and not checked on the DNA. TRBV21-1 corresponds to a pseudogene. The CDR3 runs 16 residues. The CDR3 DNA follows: TGTGCCAGCACCGCCCTCAAGACAGGGGTCGAAGATACGCAGTATTTT. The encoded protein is CASTALKTGVEDTQYF.

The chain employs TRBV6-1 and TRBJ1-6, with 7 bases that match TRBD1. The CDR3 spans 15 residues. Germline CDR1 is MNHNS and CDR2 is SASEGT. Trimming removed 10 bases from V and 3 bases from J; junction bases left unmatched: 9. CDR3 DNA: TGTGCCACCAGGGGGGAGGGGGTCTATAATTCACCCCTCCACTTT. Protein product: CATRGEGVYNSPLHF.

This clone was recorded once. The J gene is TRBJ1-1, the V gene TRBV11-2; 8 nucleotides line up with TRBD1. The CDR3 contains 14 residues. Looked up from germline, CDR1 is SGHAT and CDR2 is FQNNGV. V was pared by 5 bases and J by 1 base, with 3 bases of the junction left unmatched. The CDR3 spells CASSPGQGNTEAFF. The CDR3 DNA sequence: TGTGCCAGCAGCCCAGGACAGGGGAACACTGAAGCTTTCTTT.

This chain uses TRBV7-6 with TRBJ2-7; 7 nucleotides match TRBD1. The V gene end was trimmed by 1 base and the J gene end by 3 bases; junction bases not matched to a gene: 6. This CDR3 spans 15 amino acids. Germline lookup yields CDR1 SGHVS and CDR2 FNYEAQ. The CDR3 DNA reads TGTGCCAGCAGCTTAGAGAGGGGGCTTGGCTACGAGCAGTACTTC. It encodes CASSLERGLGYEQYF.

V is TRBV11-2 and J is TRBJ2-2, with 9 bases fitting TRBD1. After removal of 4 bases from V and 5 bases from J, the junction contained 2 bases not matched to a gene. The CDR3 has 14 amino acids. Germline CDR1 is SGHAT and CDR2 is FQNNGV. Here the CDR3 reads CASSWDRDTGELFF. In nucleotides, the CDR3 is TGTGCCAGCAGCTGGGACAGGGATACCGGGGAGCTGTTTTTT. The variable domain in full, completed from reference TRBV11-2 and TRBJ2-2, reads EAGVAQSPRYKIIEKRQSVAFWCNPISGHATLYWYQQILGQGPKLLIQFQNNGVVDDSQLPKDRFSAERLKGVDSTLKIQPAKLEDSAVYLCASSWDRDTGELFFGEGSRLTVL.

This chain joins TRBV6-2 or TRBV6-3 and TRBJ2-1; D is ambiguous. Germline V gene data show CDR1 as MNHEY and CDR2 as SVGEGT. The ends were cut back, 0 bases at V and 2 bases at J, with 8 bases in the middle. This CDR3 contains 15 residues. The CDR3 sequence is CASSYSPTAYNEQFF. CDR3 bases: TGTGCCAGCAGTTACTCGCCAACAGCCTACAATGAGCAGTTCTTC.

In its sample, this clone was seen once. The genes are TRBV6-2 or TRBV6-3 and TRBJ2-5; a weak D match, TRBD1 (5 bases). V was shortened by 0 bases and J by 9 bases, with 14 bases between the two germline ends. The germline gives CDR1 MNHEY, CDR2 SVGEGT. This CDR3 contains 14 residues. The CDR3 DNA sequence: TGTGCCAGCAGTTACTCGGGCCCCAGGGTCGCCCAGTACTTC. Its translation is CASSYSGPRVAQYF.

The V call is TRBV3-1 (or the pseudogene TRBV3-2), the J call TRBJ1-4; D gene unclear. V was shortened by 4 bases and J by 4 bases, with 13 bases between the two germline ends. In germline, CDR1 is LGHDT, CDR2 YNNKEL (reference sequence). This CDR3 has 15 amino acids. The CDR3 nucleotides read TGTGCCAGCAGCCCGCCGACAACGGATAATGAAAAACTGTTTTTT. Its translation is CASSPPTTDNEKLFF.